Following are 21 T cell receptor beta chains from one sample sequenced in a study of molecular identifiers for immune sequencing clone quantification. MiXCR was run by TCRdb on the PCR reads, yielding one entry per CDR3 protein. The sample includes about 640,000 distinct CDR3 sequences, less than 20% of them seen just once. Material for sequencing was naive CD8+ T cells from blood, with Jurkat cell RNA spiked in. As for subset: FACS-sorted CD8+CD4-CCR7+CD45RA+ naive T cells. The receptors come from a human donor in good health. Some libraries in this study had Jurkat cell RNA spiked in.

The J gene is TRBJ2-7, the V gene TRBV5-3; no clear D. TRBV5-3 counts as an open reading frame of uncertain function. V dropped 8 bases and J dropped 4 bases, with 19 bases sitting between them. This CDR3 is 14 amino acids long. CDR3 coding DNA: TGTGCCAGCAGCCCATGGGGTTCGGCGTACGAGCAGTACTTC. Its protein is CASSPWGSAYEQYF.

This clonotype was seen a handful of times. V and J are TRBV6-1 and TRBJ2-7; the match to TRBD2 covers 16 bases. Germline V gene lookup returns CDR1 MNHNS and CDR2 SASEGT. The CDR3 length is 18 residues. With 6 bases clipped from V and 4 bases from J, the junction kept 12 bases outside the gene matches. CDR3 nucleotides: TGTGCCAGCAGCCCCGGGACTAGCGGGAGGGCCTCCTCGTACGAGCAGTACTTC. This translates into CASSPGTSGRASSYEQYF.

The sample holds a few counts of this clonotype. The genes are TRBV30 and TRBJ2-7, with D perhaps TRBD1 or TRBD2 (5 bases each). This CDR3 comprises 16 residues. V was cut by 1 base and J by 2 bases, with 18 bases left in between. CDR1 and CDR2 (germline): GTSNPN, SVGIG (reference sequence). This CDR3 is CAWSANAGRGAYEQYF. The CDR3 DNA follows: TGTGCCTGGAGTGCCAATGCAGGGAGAGGGGCCTACGAGCAGTACTTC.

The rearrangement links TRBV19 to TRBJ1-2; D unresolved. CDR3 length equals 14 residues. The germline CDR1 and CDR2 sequences are LNHDA and SQIVND (reference sequence). V was pared by 5 bases and J by 4 bases, with 14 bases between. The CDR3 loop reads CASSVDSPLYGYTF. CDR3 nucleotide sequence: TGTGCCAGTAGTGTGGACTCCCCTCTCTATGGCTACACCTTC.

This clonotype has at least ten counts. The CDR3 coding sequence is TGCAGTGCTCTCCGACAGGACTCCTACGAGCAGTACTTC. Translation gives CSALRQDSYEQYF. V usage is TRBV20-1 and J usage is TRBJ2-7, with D possibly TRBD1 on 6 matching bases. The CDR3 spans 13 residues. The V gene's germline CDR1 is DFQATT and CDR2 SNEGSKA (reference sequence). The V gene lost 5 bases and the J gene lost 0 bases, with 11 bases spanning the gap.

This clonotype was observed many times. This chain uses TRBV15 with TRBJ2-3; 8 positions match TRBD2. V shed 1 base and J 1 base; nucleotides not matched to a gene: 4. CDR3 length equals 16 residues. The V gene's germline CDR1 is LNHNV and CDR2 YYDKDF (reference sequence). CDR3 protein: CATSRGVSGGTDTQYF. The CDR3 nucleotides read TGTGCCACCAGCAGAGGGGTTAGCGGGGGCACAGATACGCAGTATTTT.

This clonotype appeared many times. The chain has TRBV30 and TRBJ1-1; TRBD1 matches at 10 bases. CDR3 length: 15 amino acids. V lost 5 bases and J lost 3; bases outside the gene matches: 9. Germline V gene sequence: CDR1 GTSNPN, CDR2 SVGIG (reference sequence). The CDR3 spells CAWLLLGQGYTEAFF. The CDR3 DNA is TGTGCCTGGTTACTTCTGGGACAGGGGTACACTGAAGCTTTCTTT.

This clonotype was recorded many times. The junction departs from germline at one end; a sequencing error may be responsible. The rearrangement joins TRBV5-1 to TRBJ1-5; the D is unclear. The CDR3 is 14 residues long. The V gene's germline CDR1 is SGHRS and CDR2 YFSETQ. CDR3 coding DNA: TGTGCCAGCAGTTTGGAGGGAAGCAATCAGCCCCAGCATTTT. It translates to CASSLEGSNQPQHF.

This clonotype was seen only a few times. The chain joins TRBV28 to TRBJ1-2; possible D gene TRBD1, 5 bases. The germline V and J ends were trimmed by 6 bases and 3 bases, with 14 bases remaining between them. The CDR3 totals 14 residues. Germline V gene data show CDR1 as MDHEN and CDR2 as SYDVKM. The CDR3 loop is CASSPAAGYYGYTF. CDR3 in DNA: TGTGCCAGCAGCCCGGCGGCAGGGTACTATGGCTACACCTTC.

The chain uses TRBV3-2 and TRBJ1-1; the table assigns TRBD1, which was not confirmed against the DNA. TRBV3-2 is a pseudogene. This CDR3 contains 15 residues. The chain's CDR3 is CASSQAGQGAGGAFF. The CDR3 DNA sequence: TGTGCCAGCAGCCAAGCGGGACAGGGGGCCGGAGGGGCTTTCTTT.

This clonotype turned up a few times. The CDR3 sequence is CASSSSGTSVYEQYF. The CDR3, as DNA: TGTGCCAGCAGCTCCTCCGGGACGTCGGTCTACGAGCAGTACTTC. This chain uses TRBV13 with TRBJ2-7, with D perhaps given as TRBD1 or TRBD2 (5 bases each). V lost 4 bases, J lost 3 bases, and 16 bases lay in between. CDR3 length: 15 amino acids. The V gene's germline CDR1 is PRHDT and CDR2 FYEKMQ (reference sequence).

This clonotype was seen only once. Just one base apart from a much larger clone, this may be a read error. The rearrangement links TRBV4-3 to TRBJ1-6, with 12 bases aligning to TRBD1. The germline V gene has CDR1 LGHNA and CDR2 YSLEER. This CDR3 is built from 21 residues. Here the CDR3 reads CASSQELAGTGGLGGNSPPHF. For the CDR3, the DNA is TGCGCCAGCAGCCAAGAACTCGCCGGGACAGGGGGCCTTGGGGGGAATTCACCCCCCCACTTT.

Concerning this clonotype: The conserved phenylalanine or tryptophan normally closing the CDR3 is absent here, so this likely arose from a read error. The chain employs TRBV7-9 and TRBJ1-1, with TRBD1 matching 8 bases. V lost 8 bases, J lost 0 bases, and 8 bases stayed unmatched. This CDR3 region has 15 residues. Germline values: CDR1 SEHNR, CDR2 FQNEAQ (reference sequence). The CDR3 DNA sequence: TGTGCCAGCCGCCCCGCCAGGGGGCTGAACACTGAAGCTTTCCTT. Its translation: CASRPARGLNTEAFL.

The V gene is TRBV9, the J gene TRBJ2-3, with D possibly being TRBD1 or TRBD2 (6 bases each). Trimming removed 0 bases at V and 1 base at J, with 15 bases between. The CDR3 is made up of 17 amino acids. Germline CDR1 SGDLS, CDR2 YYNGEE. The CDR3 DNA reads as TGTGCCAGCAGCGTAGAAGGGGGGCCAGGGGGCACAGATACGCAGTATTTT. The encoded protein is CASSVEGGPGGTDTQYF.

In its sample, this clonotype was seen many times. The chain couples TRBV5-1 to TRBJ2-7, with TRBD2 matching over 11 bases. This CDR3 contains 14 residues. Trimming took 2 bases from V and 6 from J; bases not matched to a gene: 4. The germline V gene encodes CDR1 SGHRS and CDR2 YFSETQ. CDR3: CASSFLGLAGEQYF. In DNA, the CDR3 is TGCGCCAGCAGCTTCCTAGGACTAGCGGGCGAGCAGTACTTC.

V gene TRBV11-2 combines with J gene TRBJ2-2; 7 nucleotides line up with TRBD2. V gave up 2 bases and J gave up 4 bases; unmatched junction bases: 7. The germline V gene encodes CDR1 SGHAT and CDR2 FQNNGV. CDR3 length: 16 residues. CDR3 residues: CASSLWTREVTGELFF. The CDR3 region has the DNA TGTGCCAGCAGCTTATGGACTAGGGAGGTCACCGGGGAGCTGTTTTTT.

This clonotype was observed many times. This rearrangement joins TRBV28 to TRBJ2-5, with D perhaps matching TRBD2 (6 bases). Germline V lookup: CDR1 MDHEN, CDR2 SYDVKM. The CDR3 has 14 residues. V lost 6 bases and J lost 2, with 13 bases in between. The CDR3 sequence is CASSARLGQETQYF. The CDR3 DNA sequence: TGTGCCAGCAGCGCCCGACTAGGACAAGAGACCCAGTACTTC.

This clonotype was seen repeatedly, ten times or more. The chain employs TRBV4-1 and TRBJ1-2; the D is unclear. Germline CDR1 reads MGHRA; CDR2 reads YSYEKL. The CDR3 covers 15 residues. V lost 0 bases and J lost 1, with 9 bases in between. This CDR3 is CASSQEHENNYGYTF. CDR3 nucleotides: TGCGCCAGCAGCCAAGAGCATGAGAATAACTATGGCTACACCTTC.

Comments on this clonotype: A read error is possible here, since a much larger clone lies one base away. This chain joins TRBV11-2 and TRBJ1-2; D is perhaps TRBD1 (6 bases). The CDR3 sequence is 16 residues long. Per germline, CDR1 SGHAT and CDR2 FQNNGV. CDR3 DNA: TGTGCCAGCGGCTTAGAGGCAATTGGGGGCGACTATGGCTACACCTTC. It specifies CASGLEAIGGDYGYTF. Combining the CDR3 with reference TRBV11-2 and TRBJ1-2 gives the whole variable domain EAGVAQSPRYKIIEKRQSVAFWCNPISGHATLYWYQQILGQGPKLLIQFQNNGVVDDSQLPKDRFSAERLKGVDSTLKIQPAKLEDSAVYLCASGLEAIGGDYGYTFGSGTRLTVV.

There are many counts of this clonotype. V usage is TRBV19 and J usage is TRBJ1-2; 8 bases fit TRBD1. Germline V gene lookup returns CDR1 LNHDA and CDR2 SQIVND (reference sequence). Trimming removed 3 bases from V and 8 bases from J; junction bases left unmatched: 2. The CDR3 is 12 amino acids. The CDR3 DNA follows: TGTGCCAGTAGTATGGACAGGGCCGGCTACACCTTC. It yields the protein CASSMDRAGYTF.

Only a few counts were recorded for this clonotype. The rearrangement uses TRBV6-4 and TRBJ2-2; 9 bases are a match to TRBD1. The CDR3 extends over 16 amino acids. Germline V CDR1 and CDR2: MRHNA, SNTAGT. V lost 0 bases and J lost 3; bases outside the gene matches: 2. The CDR3, as DNA: TGTGCCAGCAGTGACTCCGGGACAGGGTACACCGGGGAGCTGTTTTTT. This sequence encodes CASSDSGTGYTGELFF.